This T cell receptor beta chain was identified in a study of T cell responses to AZD1222 COVID-19 vaccine. Study observations and caveats: Per reports, nearly half of all spike-specific TCRs target regions that are unmutated in variants.

CDR1 and CDR2 (germline): SEHNR, FQNEAQ (reference sequence). Trimming cost V 3 bases and J 8 bases, with 11 bases left between them. This CDR3 is built from 13 residues. Comments on this clone: Its antigen is unidentified.

Sequencing used immunoSEQ multiplex PCR; TCRdb keeps in-frame clones, though not all of them. The table records approximately 27,000 clones, about 89% of them present only once. The chain employs TRBV7-9 and TRBJ2-1; no reliable D call. The receptor was isolated from an adult in good health. The sample in question was peripheral blood, obtained on day 0 of AZD1222 vaccination. CDR3 in amino acids: CASSFYQADEQFF. The CDR3 region has the DNA TGTGCCAGCAGCTTTTACCAGGCAGATGAGCAGTTCTTC.